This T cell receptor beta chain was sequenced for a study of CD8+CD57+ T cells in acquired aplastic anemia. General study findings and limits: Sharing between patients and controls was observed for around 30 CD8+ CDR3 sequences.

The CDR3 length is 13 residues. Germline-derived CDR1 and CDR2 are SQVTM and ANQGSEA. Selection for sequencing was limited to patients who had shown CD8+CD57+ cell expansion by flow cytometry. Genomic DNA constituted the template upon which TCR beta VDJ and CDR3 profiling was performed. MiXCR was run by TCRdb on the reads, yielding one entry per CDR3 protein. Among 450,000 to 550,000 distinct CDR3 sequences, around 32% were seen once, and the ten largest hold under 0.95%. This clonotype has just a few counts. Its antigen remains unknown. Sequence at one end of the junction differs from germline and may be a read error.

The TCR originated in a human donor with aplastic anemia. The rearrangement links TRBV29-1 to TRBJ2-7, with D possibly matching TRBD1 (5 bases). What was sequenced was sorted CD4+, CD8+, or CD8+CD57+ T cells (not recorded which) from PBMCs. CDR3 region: CSVEGHQVYEQYF. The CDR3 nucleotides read TGCAGCGTGGAAGGACACCAGGTCTACGAGCAGTACTTC.